A selection of T cell receptor beta chains follows, all from one sample in a study of cytomegalovirus exposure and HLA in healthy donors. TCRdb keeps only in-frame clones here, not all; method: immunoSEQ multiplex PCR. Here the sample spans around 140,000 clones, 75% to 80% being singletons. The specimen sequenced was PBMCs. These receptors came from a female donor in good health and CMV-seronegative. Both conserved end residues are part of each CDR3. D genes are given only for firm matches. Some rows mark clone size as missing; the rest say once, few, many or name a class of expanded clone.

v_gene	d_gene	len	j_gene	abundance	CDR3nt	CDR3aa
TRBV5-1	-	15	TRBJ1-3	few	TGCGCCAGCAGCTTGGCCGTCGGGTCGGGAAACACCATATATTTT	CASSLAVGSGNTIYF
TRBV5-4	TRBD2	16	TRBJ2-5	few	TGTGCCAGCAGCAAGGTAACGGGACTAGCCCAGGAGACCCAGTACTTC	CASSKVTGLAQETQYF
TRBV6-5	-	15	TRBJ1-1	few	TGTGCCAGCAGTTACCTCCAGGGGCGAGATACTGAAGCTTTCTTT	CASSYLQGRDTEAFF
TRBV7-9	TRBD1	12	TRBJ2-3	-	TGTGCCAGCAGCCCTCGACAGGGTATCCCGTATTTT	CASSPRQGIPYF
TRBV10-3	-	16	TRBJ2-7	-	TGTGCCATCAGTGGAAGCCAGGGAACTAAAGCCTACGAGCAGTACTTC	CAISGSQGTKAYEQYF
TRBV19	-	15	TRBJ2-2	-	TGTGCCAGTAGTATCCGGGACAGAGTCACCGGGGGGCTGTTTTTT	CASSIRDRVTGGLFF
TRBV7-3	TRBD1	17	TRBJ2-3	-	TGTGCCAGCAGCACCAACACCGGGACAGGGAAAGGAGATACGCAGTATTTT	CASSTNTGTGKGDTQYF
TRBV6-5	-	11	TRBJ1-1	-	TGTGCCAGCAGTTGGACGGGGATGGCTTTCTTT	CASSWTGMAFF
TRBV10-3	-	18	TRBJ1-5	-	TGTGCCATCAGCCCGGGGCCCAGGGGTGGAGTAGTTAATCAGCCCCAGCATTTT	CAISPGPRGGVVNQPQHF
TRBV13	-	15	TRBJ1-1	once	TGTGCCAGCAGCCCGGGACTCTTGGACGGGCGTGAAGCTTTCTTT	CASSPGLLDGREAFF
TRBV27	-	15	TRBJ2-7	-	TGTGCCAGCAGTTTATCCCCCGGGTCCGCCTACGAGCAGTACTTC	CASSLSPGSAYEQYF
TRBV19	TRBD1	18	TRBJ2-2	-	TGTGCCAGTACCCCGCCCACCCACCAGGGGGTCTTCACCGGGGAGCTGTTTTTT	CASTPPTHQGVFTGELFF
TRBV6-1	TRBD2	16	TRBJ2-7	once	TGTGCCAGCAGTGACCCCCGGCTAGCGGGAGGGTACGAGCAGTACTTC	CASSDPRLAGGYEQYF
TRBV28	-	16	TRBJ1-3	-	TGTGCCAGCAGCCCGGCGGGATCCCACTCTGGAAACACCATATATTTT	CASSPAGSHSGNTIYF
TRBV6-6	-	14	TRBJ2-2	-	TGTGCCAGCAGTTACGAGACTGTCACCGGGGAGCTGTTTTTT	CASSYETVTGELFF
TRBV9	-	14	TRBJ2-5	-	TGTGCCAGCAGCGATAACAGCTTACAAGAGACCCAGTACTTC	CASSDNSLQETQYF
TRBV6-6	-	11	TRBJ2-1	-	TGTGCCAGCTCGGGACTCAATGAGCAGTTCTTC	CASSGLNEQFF
TRBV28	-	16	TRBJ1-5	few	TGTGCCAGCAGTTTACCACAGGGTCGCCCCGATCAGCCCCAGCATTTT	CASSLPQGRPDQPQHF
TRBV5-1	-	17	TRBJ1-1	-	TGCGCCAGCAGCTTGAAAGTCGGGCCAGGGTTTACGCCTGAAGCTTTCTTT	CASSLKVGPGFTPEAFF
TRBV6-1	TRBD1	16	TRBJ1-3	few	TGTGCCAGCAGTGTAGACAGGGTTATCTCTGGAAACACCATATATTTT	CASSVDRVISGNTIYF
TRBV2	-	13	TRBJ1-2	once	TGTGCCAGCATGTACGGAGGGGACTATGGCTACACCTTC	CASMYGGDYGYTF
TRBV5-4	-	14	TRBJ1-1	many	TGTGCCAGCGGGGGGGTTGATATAGGGACTGAAGCTTTCTTT	CASGGVDIGTEAFF
TRBV7-8	-	12	TRBJ1-3	-	TGTGCCAGCAGCTTCAGTGGAAACACCATATATTTT	CASSFSGNTIYF
TRBV9	TRBD1	15	TRBJ2-7	-	TGTGCCAGCAGCGAAGGGACAGGGGGGTCCTACGAGCAGTACTTC	CASSEGTGGSYEQYF
TRBV10-3	-	12	TRBJ1-2	-	TGTGCCATCAACGGGGGGAACTATGGCTACACCTTC	CAINGGNYGYTF
TRBV28	-	14	TRBJ2-2	-	TGTGCCAGCAAGGGGCAGTCGAACACCGGGGAGCTGTTTTTT	CASKGQSNTGELFF
TRBV20-1	-	11	TRBJ2-1	-	TGCAGCACTGACAGGAACAATGAGCAGTTCTTC	CSTDRNNEQFF
TRBV25-1	-	18	TRBJ2-6	once	TGTGCCAGCAGTGTTCCCTCCGGGGTGGTGGACGGGGCCAACGTCCTGACTTTC	CASSVPSGVVDGANVLTF
TRBV9	-	15	TRBJ1-2	-	TGTGCCAGCAGCGTAGACTCCATCGCCTCGCCGGGCTACACCTTC	CASSVDSIASPGYTF
TRBV6-6	-	16	TRBJ1-1	-	TGTGCCAGCAGTTACGCCTCTGTCAGGAGGGACACTGAAGCTTTCTTT	CASSYASVRRDTEAFF
TRBV9	TRBD1	14	TRBJ2-7	-	TGTGCCAGCAGCTGGACAGGCGATAGCCTCGAGCAGTACTTC	CASSWTGDSLEQYF
TRBV2	-	11	TRBJ1-1	once	TGTGCCAGCAGTGGGGGCGCTGAAGCTTTCTTT	CASSGGAEAFF
TRBV5-1	TRBD1	18	TRBJ1-5	-	TGCGCCAACCGACCCCGGGACAGGGTGGGAATAGGCAATCAGCCCCAGCATTTT	CANRPRDRVGIGNQPQHF
TRBV29-1	-	14	TRBJ2-7	-	TGCAGCGTTGAGAAGACAGGTAGCTCCTACGAGCAGTACTTC	CSVEKTGSSYEQYF
TRBV5-1	-	13	TRBJ2-5	-	TGCGCCAGCAGCCGGGGGACTGAAGAGACCCAGTACTTC	CASSRGTEETQYF
TRBV13	-	14	TRBJ1-2	-	TGTGCCAGCAGCCAACGGACGGGGAACTATGGCTACACCTTC	CASSQRTGNYGYTF
TRBV28	TRBD1	13	TRBJ2-1	-	TGTGCCAGCAGTTTGACAGGGAACAATGAGCAGTTCTTC	CASSLTGNNEQFF
TRBV4-1	TRBD1	15	TRBJ1-4	-	TGCGCCAGCAGCCAAGGACAGGGGGCTGGTGAAAAACTGTTTTTT	CASSQGQGAGEKLFF